This T cell receptor (beta chain) is from a study of blood T cell repertoires in COVID-19. This CDR3 contains 17 residues. CDR1 and CDR2 from the germline V gene are LGHNT and FRNRAP. Losses at the gene ends were 2 bases for V and 4 bases for J; bases not matched to a gene: 7. Assay used: immunoSEQ multiplex PCR; TCRdb lists only in-frame clones, some missing. In the table there are about 410,000 clones, about nine tenths of which are singletons. V usage is TRBV12-5 and J usage is TRBJ2-6, with 8 bases lining up with TRBD2. This clonotype was sampled from a woman between 25 and 40 years old who had recovered from COVID-19. Sequencing was done on a sample of PBMCs or T cells enriched from blood (not recorded which). This CDR3 reads CASGLIGGAAGANVLTF. The CDR3 nucleotides are TGTGCTAGTGGTTTGATCGGGGGGGCCGCGGGGGCCAACGTCCTGACTTTC. The variable domain in full, completed from reference TRBV12-5 and TRBJ2-6, reads DARVTQTPRHKVTEMGQEVTMRCQPILGHNTVFWYRQTMMQGLELLAYFRNRAPLDDSGMPKDRFSAEMPDATLATLKIQPSEPRDSAVYFCASGLIGGAAGANVLTFGAGSRLTVL.